This T cell receptor (beta chain) was obtained from a study of T cell responses to AZD1222 COVID-19 vaccine. About the research overall: Second-dose groups at about 4 or about 12 weeks were pooled.

Libraries were prepared by immunoSEQ multiplex PCR; TCRdb keeps only in-frame clonotypes and omits some of them. The sample lists 130,000 to 150,000 clones, around 88% occurring once. CDR3 length: 16 residues. The ends were cut back, 0 bases at V and 7 bases at J, with 18 bases in the middle. Germline loops: CDR1 LGHNA, CDR2 YNFKEQ. Findings and caveats of the study: Donors were largely white British and mainly female; clonal diversity was possibly underestimated. An increase in Spike-specific TCR breadth and depth was observed after two AZD1222 doses.

Concerning this clone itself: Its antigen is not identified.

The material sequenced was peripheral blood, taken on day 0 of AZD1222 vaccination. The source is an adult in good health. The chain has TRBV4-2 and TRBJ1-2, with D maybe TRBD1 (5 bases). The CDR3: CASSQEGAAGYGGYTF. The CDR3 DNA is TGTGCCAGCAGCCAAGAAGGCGCAGCAGGGTACGGTGGCTACACCTTC.